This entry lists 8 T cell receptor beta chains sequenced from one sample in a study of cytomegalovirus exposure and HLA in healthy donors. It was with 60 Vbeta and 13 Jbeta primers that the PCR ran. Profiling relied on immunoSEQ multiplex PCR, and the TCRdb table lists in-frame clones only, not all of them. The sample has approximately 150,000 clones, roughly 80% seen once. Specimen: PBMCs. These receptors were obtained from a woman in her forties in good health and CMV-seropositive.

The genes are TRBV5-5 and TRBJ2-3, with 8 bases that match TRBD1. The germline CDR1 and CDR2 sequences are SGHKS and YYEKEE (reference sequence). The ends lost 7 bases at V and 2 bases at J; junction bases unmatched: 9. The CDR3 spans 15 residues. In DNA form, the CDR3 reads TGTGCCAGCGGCGTCGGGACAGGATTCACAGATACGCAGTATTTT. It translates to CASGVGTGFTDTQYF.

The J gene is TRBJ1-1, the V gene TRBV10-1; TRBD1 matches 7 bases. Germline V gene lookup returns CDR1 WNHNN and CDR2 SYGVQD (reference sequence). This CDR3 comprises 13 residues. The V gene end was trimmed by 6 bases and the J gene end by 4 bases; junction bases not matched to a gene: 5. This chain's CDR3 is CASRAGQATEAFF. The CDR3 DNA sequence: TGCGCCAGCAGAGCAGGACAGGCCACTGAAGCTTTCTTT.

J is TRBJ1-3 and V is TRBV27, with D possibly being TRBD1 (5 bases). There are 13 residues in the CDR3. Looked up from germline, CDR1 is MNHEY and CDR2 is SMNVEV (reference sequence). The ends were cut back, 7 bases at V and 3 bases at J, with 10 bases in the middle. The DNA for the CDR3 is TGTGCCAGCACGGCAGGGAATGGAAACACCATATATTTT. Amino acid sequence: CASTAGNGNTIYF.

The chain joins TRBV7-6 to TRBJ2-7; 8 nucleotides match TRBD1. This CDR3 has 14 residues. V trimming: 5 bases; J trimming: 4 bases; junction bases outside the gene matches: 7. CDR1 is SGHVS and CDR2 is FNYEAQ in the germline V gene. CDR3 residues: CASSGGQGLYEQYF. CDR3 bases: TGTGCCAGCAGCGGTGGACAGGGTTTGTACGAGCAGTACTTC.

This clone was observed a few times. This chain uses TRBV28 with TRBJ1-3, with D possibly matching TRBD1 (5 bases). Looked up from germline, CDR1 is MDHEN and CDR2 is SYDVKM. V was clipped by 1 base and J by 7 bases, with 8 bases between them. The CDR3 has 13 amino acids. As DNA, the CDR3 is TGTGCCAGCAGTTTATTCGGGGGTAACACCATATATTTT. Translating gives CASSLFGGNTIYF.

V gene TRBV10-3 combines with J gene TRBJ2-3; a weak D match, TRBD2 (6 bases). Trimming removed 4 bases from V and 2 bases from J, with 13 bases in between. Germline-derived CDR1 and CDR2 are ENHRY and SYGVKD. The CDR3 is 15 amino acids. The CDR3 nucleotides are TGTGCCATCAGTGTCCGAGCGGGCGTCACAGATACGCAGTATTTT. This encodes CAISVRAGVTDTQYF.

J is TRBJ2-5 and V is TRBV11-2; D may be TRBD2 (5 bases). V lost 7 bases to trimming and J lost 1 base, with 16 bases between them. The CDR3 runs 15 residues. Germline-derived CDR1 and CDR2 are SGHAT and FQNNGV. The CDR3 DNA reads TGTGCCAGCACCGCCAAGTCGGGGAGCCAAGAGACCCAGTACTTC. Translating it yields CASTAKSGSQETQYF. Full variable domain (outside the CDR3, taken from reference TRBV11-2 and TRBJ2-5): EAGVAQSPRYKIIEKRQSVAFWCNPISGHATLYWYQQILGQGPKLLIQFQNNGVVDDSQLPKDRFSAERLKGVDSTLKIQPAKLEDSAVYLCASTAKSGSQETQYFGPGTRLLVL.

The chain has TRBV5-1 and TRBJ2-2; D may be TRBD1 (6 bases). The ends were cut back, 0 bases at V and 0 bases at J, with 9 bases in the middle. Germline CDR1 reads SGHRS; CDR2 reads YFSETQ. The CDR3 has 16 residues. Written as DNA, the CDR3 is TGCGCCAGCAGCTTGGGGACAGTTGCGAACACCGGGGAGCTGTTTTTT. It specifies CASSLGTVANTGELFF.